The following is a TCR beta chain sequence with its context. Its binding antigen is unknown. Base qualities are not provided; no much larger clone lies one nucleotide away. The CDR3 starts with the cysteine, ends with the phenylalanine, and has 17 residues. The DNA shown is the 51-base CDR3, in frame from base 1. Per the germline V gene (reference sequence), LNHDA is the CDR1 and SQIVND is the CDR2. At the junction V is shortened by 7 bases and J by 5 bases; bases outside the gene matches: 19. The immunoSEQ platform was used to carry out deep TCRbeta sequencing. The source study handled its data this way. Only productive rearrangements were exported from the immunoSEQ Analyzer for further analysis. T cell phenotypes were assigned to bulk TCRbeta clonotypes by matching the clonotypes to single-cell RNA+TCR-seq clones with the same TCRbeta sequence. Clone enrichment in tumor was calculated as tumor frequency divided by PBMC frequency from bulk TCR sequencing. TCRs were sorted with GLIPH into specificity groups, meaning clusters of distinct TCRs that share CDR3 motifs and likely recognize common antigens. TCRdb mirrors the immuneACCESS table, restricted to in-frame sequences. Some clones are absent from its copies; in checked studies, under half trace to an unresolved V gene, and the reason for the others is unknown. Clonal size and the V and J genes are those of that table, whereas D and trimming came from the DNA. For this sample the table gives approximately 50,000 clones, of which 65% to 80% were detected only once. Around 9.3% of the sample is taken by the ten largest.

This sample was taken from a study of T cells in tumors after PD-1 blockade (dated by TCRdb to the late 2010s). With respect to the entire study: Patients with prior checkpoint blockade, systemic immunosuppressant use, or recent radiotherapy or other anti-cancer therapy within 4 weeks were excluded. Treatment consisted of either cemiplimab 350 mg every 2 weeks or pembrolizumab 200 mg every 3 weeks. A subset of patients also received ongoing daily vismodegib 150 mg during anti-PD-1 treatment. An average of approximately 120,000 TCR templates (range about 21,000-280,000) and about 38,000 unique clonotypes was obtained for peripheral blood samples. The study performed paired single-cell RNA and TCR sequencing on site-matched tumors from BCC or SCC patients before and after anti-PD-1 therapy. To compare clonotypes in blood and tumor, bulk TCR sequencing was done on 9 to 10 peripheral blood samples taken from roughly 5 patients. Clinical response was assessed using RECIST version 1.1.

The full study reports these points: Around 39% of TCR clonotypes from the tumor were detected in blood, and certain novel exhausted tumor clones were present in blood collected before treatment, which suggests recruitment from the periphery. Where the novel T cell clones came from was not identified, and possible sources could include lymphoid organs or rare unexpanded clones inside the tumor or in the tumor periphery.

For bulk TCRbeta sequencing, genomic DNA was extracted from tumor biopsies or peripheral blood, and input amounts ranged from 616 ng to 6,004 ng. All patients had histologically proven advanced or metastatic basal or squamous cell carcinoma and were poor candidates for surgical resection. The basal cell carcinoma cohort was made up of more than 10 patients, and bulk tumor TCR sequencing was performed for roughly 8 of these patients. The receptor chain draws on TRBV19 and TRBJ1-1; 7 central bases correspond to TRBD1. The starting material was PBMCs, obtained before anti-PD-1 therapy. This TCR came from a human donor with advanced basal cell or squamous cell carcinoma (not recorded which). The nucleotide sequence is TGTGCCAGTAAAGGAACAACAGGGGAGACTGTGTGGACTGAAGCTTTCTTT. Its protein product is CASKGTTGETVWTEAFF. This CDR3, with the reference TRBV19 and TRBJ1-1 proteins standing in past its ends, gives the full variable domain DGGITQSPKYLFRKEGQNVTLSCEQNLNHDAMYWYRQDPGQGLRLIYYSQIVNDFQKGDIAEGYSVSREKKESFPLTVTSAQKNPTAFYLCASKGTTGETVWTEAFFGQGTRLTVV.